This T cell receptor (beta chain) is drawn from a study of T cell changes during pregnancy in multiple sclerosis. Sequencing used immunoSEQ multiplex PCR; TCRdb keeps in-frame clones, though not all of them. The sample gives about 31,000 clones, just over 90% of which show up once; about 4.5% is in the top ten. From germline, CDR1 is SGHNT and CDR2 YYREEE (reference sequence). V trimming: 6 bases; J trimming: 7 bases; junction bases outside the gene matches: 10. The length of the CDR3 is 15 residues. This chain connects TRBV5-4 to TRBJ2-1; 10 positions agree with TRBD2. Source: CD8+ T cells from peripheral blood mononuclear cells, taken in the second trimester of pregnancy. The clonotype comes from a female donor with multiple sclerosis, enrolled in a pregnancy study. The CDR3 region is CASIPGASGSNEQFF. In nucleotides, the CDR3 is TGTGCCAGCATCCCCGGGGCTAGCGGGAGTAATGAGCAGTTCTTC.